This T cell receptor beta chain was captured in a study of blood T cell repertoires in COVID-19. Study at large: Samples of COVID-19 (acute and convalescent) were obtained from the United States, Italy and Spain. The analysed material was cDNA or gDNA that came from T cells, B-cell-depleted T cells, or PBMCs.

Enrollment of patients from Seattle took place during active infection, with longitudinal follow-up. This clone was observed a single time. Authors' analysis steps: Amplification of reference gene primers provided the estimated nucleated cell counts. Clones were read by immunoSEQ multiplex PCR, and TCRdb kept only the in-frame ones, dropping some. Clone size and the V and J calls come from that table; the DNA yielded D and trimming. Of under 200,000 clones listed, about 87% are singletons. V was trimmed by 7 bases and J by 0 bases, leaving 22 bases between them. The germline V gene encodes CDR1 LNHDA and CDR2 SQIVND (reference sequence). This CDR3 has 19 residues.

The receptor comes from a woman in her 70s with COVID-19, enrolled during active disease. This chain connects TRBV19 to TRBJ2-6, with a tentative D call TRBD1 (5 bases). Sequencing was done on a sample of peripheral blood. As DNA, the CDR3 is TGTGCCAGTACTATCCGGGCAGGGATCCTTTACTCTGGGGCCAACGTCCTGACTTTC. It is translated as CASTIRAGILYSGANVLTF. The full variable domain, its missing parts supplied by reference TRBV19 and TRBJ2-6, is DGGITQSPKYLFRKEGQNVTLSCEQNLNHDAMYWYRQDPGQGLRLIYYSQIVNDFQKGDIAEGYSVSREKKESFPLTVTSAQKNPTAFYLCASTIRAGILYSGANVLTFGAGSRLTVL.